This record looks at one T cell receptor beta chain sequence and its context. Enrolled ophthalmopathy patients presented with a Clinical Activity Score of at least 3, a NOSPECS grade of at least 4, and disease duration under 3 months. This CDR3 contains 19 residues. Trimming cost V 5 bases and J 0 bases, with 26 bases left between them. Germline CDR1 reads SGHAT; CDR2 reads FQNNGV. The entry originates in a study of T cells in Graves' hyperthyroidism and ophthalmopathy. Authors of the study amplified TCR beta CDR3 regions from RNA transcripts. The study used the HTBI primer set for a first-round RT-PCR of the TCR CDR3. TCRdb analysed the multiplex PCR reads with MiXCR anew, one entry per CDR3 protein. Among hundreds of thousands of distinct CDR3 sequences listed, over 12% were seen once.

This clonotype originated in a woman between 40 and 50 years old with Graves' ophthalmopathy. The rearrangement links TRBV11-2 to TRBJ2-7, with D perhaps matching TRBD2 (6 bases). Specimen: blood. The CDR3 sequence is CASSLQGIAVKGSSYEQYF. The CDR3 nucleotides read TGTGCCAGCAGCCTCCAAGGGATAGCGGTGAAAGGCAGCTCCTACGAGCAGTACTTC. Full variable domain (remainder filled in from reference TRBV11-2 and TRBJ2-7): EAGVAQSPRYKIIEKRQSVAFWCNPISGHATLYWYQQILGQGPKLLIQFQNNGVVDDSQLPKDRFSAERLKGVDSTLKIQPAKLEDSAVYLCASSLQGIAVKGSSYEQYFGPGTRLTVT.